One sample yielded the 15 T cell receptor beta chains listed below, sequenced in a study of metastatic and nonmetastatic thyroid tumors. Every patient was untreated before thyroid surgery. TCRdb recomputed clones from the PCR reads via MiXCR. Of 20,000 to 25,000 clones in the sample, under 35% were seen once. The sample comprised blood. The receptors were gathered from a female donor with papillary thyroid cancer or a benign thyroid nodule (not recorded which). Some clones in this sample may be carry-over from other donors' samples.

Written as DNA, the CDR3 is TGTGCCAGCAGCTTGGGGCTCGGCTACACCTTC. As protein: CASSLGLGYTF. The V gene is TRBV5-5, the J gene TRBJ1-2; D remains ambiguous. V lost 0 bases to trimming and J lost 8 bases, with 5 bases between them. The CDR3 consists of 11 residues. Germline V gene sequence: CDR1 SGHKS, CDR2 YYEKEE (reference sequence).

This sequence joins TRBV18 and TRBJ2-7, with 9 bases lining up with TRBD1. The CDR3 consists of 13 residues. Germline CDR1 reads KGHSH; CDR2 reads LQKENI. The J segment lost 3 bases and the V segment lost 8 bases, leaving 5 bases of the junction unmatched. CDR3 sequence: CASTRDRVYEQYF. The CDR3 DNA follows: TGTGCCAGCACTCGGGACAGGGTCTACGAGCAGTACTTC.

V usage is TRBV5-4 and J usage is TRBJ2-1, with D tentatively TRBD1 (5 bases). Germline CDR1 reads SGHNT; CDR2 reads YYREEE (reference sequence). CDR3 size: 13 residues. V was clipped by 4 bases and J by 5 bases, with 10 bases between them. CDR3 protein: CASSPDINNEQFF. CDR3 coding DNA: TGTGCCAGCAGCCCGGACATTAACAATGAGCAGTTCTTC. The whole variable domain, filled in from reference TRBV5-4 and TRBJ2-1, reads ETGVTQSPTHLIKTRGQQVTLRCSSQSGHNTVSWYQQALGQGPQFIFQYYREEENGRGNFPPRFSGLQFPNYSSELNVNALELDDSALYLCASSPDINNEQFFGPGTRLTVL.

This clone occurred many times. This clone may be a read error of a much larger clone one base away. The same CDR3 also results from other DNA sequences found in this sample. In nucleotides, the CDR3 is TGTGCCAGCAGCCTGGAGTTCCCCCTCACAGATACGCAGTATTTT. This translates into CASSLEFPLTDTQYF. The rearrangement uses TRBV5-6 and TRBJ2-3; D not resolved. Germline V gene sequence: CDR1 SGHDT, CDR2 YYEEEE. Deletions cut 4 bases from V and 2 bases from J, with 14 bases between. The CDR3 has 15 residues. The entire variable domain, with the rest obtained from reference TRBV5-6 and TRBJ2-3, is as follows: DAGVTQSPTHLIKTRGQQVTLRCSPKSGHDTVSWYQQALGQGPQFIFQYYEEEERQRGNFPDRFSGHQFPNYSSELNVNALLLGDSALYLCASSLEFPLTDTQYFGPGTRLTVL.

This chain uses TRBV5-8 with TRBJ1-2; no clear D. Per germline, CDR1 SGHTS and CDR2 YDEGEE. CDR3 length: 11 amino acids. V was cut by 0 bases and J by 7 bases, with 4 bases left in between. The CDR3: CASSLVFGYTF. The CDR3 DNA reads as TGTGCCAGCAGCTTGGTATTTGGCTACACCTTC.

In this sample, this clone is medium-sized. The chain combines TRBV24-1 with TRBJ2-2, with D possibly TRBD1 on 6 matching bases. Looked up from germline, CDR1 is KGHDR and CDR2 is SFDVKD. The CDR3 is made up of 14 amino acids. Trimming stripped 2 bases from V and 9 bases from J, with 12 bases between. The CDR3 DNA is TGTGCCACCAGTGATTGGACAGCCCAGTGGGAGCTGTTTTTT. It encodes CATSDWTAQWELFF.

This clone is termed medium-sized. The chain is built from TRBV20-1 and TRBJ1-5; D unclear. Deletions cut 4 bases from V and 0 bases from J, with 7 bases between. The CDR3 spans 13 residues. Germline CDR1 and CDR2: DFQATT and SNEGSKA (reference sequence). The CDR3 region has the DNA TGCAGTGCTATCGGGCATAGCAATCAGCCCCAGCATTTT. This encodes CSAIGHSNQPQHF.

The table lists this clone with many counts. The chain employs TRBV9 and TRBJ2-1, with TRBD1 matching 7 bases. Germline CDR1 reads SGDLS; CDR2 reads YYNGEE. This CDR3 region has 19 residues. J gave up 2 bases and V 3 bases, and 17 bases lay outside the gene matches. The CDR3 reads CASSAATSRDRGTYNEQFF. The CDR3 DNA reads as TGTGCCAGCAGCGCCGCCACGTCCCGGGACAGAGGAACCTACAATGAGCAGTTCTTC.

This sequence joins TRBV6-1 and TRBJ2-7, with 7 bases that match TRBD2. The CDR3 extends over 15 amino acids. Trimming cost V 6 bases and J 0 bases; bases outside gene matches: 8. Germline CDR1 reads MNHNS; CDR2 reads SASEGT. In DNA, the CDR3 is TGTGCCAGCAGAAAGAGCGGGGCAGACTCCTACGAGCAGTACTTC. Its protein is CASRKSGADSYEQYF.

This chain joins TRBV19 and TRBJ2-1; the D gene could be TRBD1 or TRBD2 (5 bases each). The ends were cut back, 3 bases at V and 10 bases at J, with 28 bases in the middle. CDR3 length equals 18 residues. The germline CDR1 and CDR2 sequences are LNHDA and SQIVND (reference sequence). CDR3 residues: CASSILNHGRGVIGEQFF. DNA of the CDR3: TGTGCCAGTAGTATTCTGAACCATGGGCGAGGGGTAATCGGGGAGCAGTTCTTC.

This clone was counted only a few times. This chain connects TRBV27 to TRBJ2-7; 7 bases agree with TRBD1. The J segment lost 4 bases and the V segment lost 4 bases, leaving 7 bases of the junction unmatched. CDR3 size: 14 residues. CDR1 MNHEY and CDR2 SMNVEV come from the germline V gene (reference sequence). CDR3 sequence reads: CASSSGQAQYEQYF. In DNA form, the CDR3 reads TGTGCCAGCAGTTCCGGACAGGCCCAGTACGAGCAGTACTTC.

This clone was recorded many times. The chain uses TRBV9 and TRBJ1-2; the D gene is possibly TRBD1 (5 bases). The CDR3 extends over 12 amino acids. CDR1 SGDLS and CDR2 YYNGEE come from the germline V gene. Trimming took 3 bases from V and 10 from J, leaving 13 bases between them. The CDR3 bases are TGTGCCAGCAGCGCCCAGGGAACGGTCTACACCTTC. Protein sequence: CASSAQGTVYTF.

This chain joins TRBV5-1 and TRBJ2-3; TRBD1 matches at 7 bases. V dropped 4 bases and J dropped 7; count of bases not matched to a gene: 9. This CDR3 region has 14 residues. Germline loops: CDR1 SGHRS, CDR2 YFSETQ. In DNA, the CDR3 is TGCGCCAGCAGCAAAGACAGGGTCAGGTATACGCAGTATTTT. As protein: CASSKDRVRYTQYF. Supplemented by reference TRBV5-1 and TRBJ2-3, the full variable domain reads KAGVTQTPRYLIKTRGQQVTLSCSPISGHRSVSWYQQTPGQGLQFLFEYFSETQRNKGNFPGRFSGRQFSNSRSEMNVSTLELGDSALYLCASSKDRVRYTQYFGPGTRLTVL.

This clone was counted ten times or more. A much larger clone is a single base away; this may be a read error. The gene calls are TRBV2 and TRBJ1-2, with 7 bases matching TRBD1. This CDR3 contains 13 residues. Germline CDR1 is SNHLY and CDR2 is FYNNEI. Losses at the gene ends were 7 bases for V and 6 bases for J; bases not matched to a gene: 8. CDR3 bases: TGTGCCAGCATCCTACAGGGGCAGGATGGCTACACCTTC. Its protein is CASILQGQDGYTF.

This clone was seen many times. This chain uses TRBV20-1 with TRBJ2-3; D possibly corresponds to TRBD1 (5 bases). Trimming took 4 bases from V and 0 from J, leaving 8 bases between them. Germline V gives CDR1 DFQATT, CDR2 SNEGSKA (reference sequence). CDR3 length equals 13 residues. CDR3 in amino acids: CSATGKSTDTQYF. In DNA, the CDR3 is TGCAGTGCTACAGGGAAGAGCACAGATACGCAGTATTTT.